Below, 23 T cell receptor beta chains from the same sample are listed, as sequenced in a study of T cells in Graves' hyperthyroidism and ophthalmopathy. Regions amplified from RNA transcripts were the TCR beta CDR3 regions. A set of HTBI primers served as the primers for a first-round RT-PCR of the TCR CDR3. TCRdb analysed the multiplex PCR reads with MiXCR anew, one entry per CDR3 protein. The table lists approximately 400,000 distinct CDR3 sequences, approximately 25% of them singletons. The sequenced sample was blood. The receptors come from a man in his fifties or sixties with Graves' hyperthyroidism.

The rearrangement links TRBV9 to TRBJ2-2, with TRBD1 matching over 8 bases. With V trimmed by 5 bases and J by 2 bases, 8 bases remained unmatched. This CDR3 contains 16 residues. CDR1 and CDR2 (germline): SGDLS, YYNGEE. The CDR3, as DNA: TGTGCCAGCAGGGAGCACGGACAGGGAAACACCGGGGAGCTGTTTTTT. This codes for CASREHGQGNTGELFF.

This clonotype was seen more than once but under ten times. In DNA, the CDR3 is TGTGCCAGCAGCTTAGGACAGGGCCCCCACAATGAGCAGTTCTTC. Encoded protein: CASSLGQGPHNEQFF. The gene calls are TRBV11-3 and TRBJ2-1; TRBD1 matches at 7 bases. Germline V gene sequence: CDR1 SGHNT, CDR2 YENEEA. J lost 5 bases, V lost 1 base, and 5 bases had no gene match. The CDR3 spans 15 residues.

The V gene is TRBV5-1, the J gene TRBJ2-1; the match to TRBD2 covers 9 bases. Germline CDR1 reads SGHRS; CDR2 reads YFSETQ. The CDR3 totals 15 residues. Germline trimming cut 7 bases from V and 7 bases from J; bases unmatched to any gene: 12. The CDR3 loop is CASGLAGFAGNEQFF. CDR3 DNA sequence: TGCGCCAGCGGGCTAGCGGGATTCGCGGGGAATGAGCAGTTCTTC.

This clonotype came up many times. The chain joins TRBV11-2 to TRBJ2-1, with no clear D. Trimming removed 5 bases from V and 8 bases from J, with 10 bases in between. CDR1 and CDR2 (germline): SGHAT, FQNNGV. The CDR3 extends over 12 amino acids. Here the CDR3 reads CASSPQRDEQFF. The CDR3 DNA is TGTGCCAGCAGCCCTCAGAGAGATGAGCAGTTCTTC.

This clonotype was counted ten times or more. This chain joins TRBV11-2 and TRBJ2-3; 9 bases line up with TRBD1. Germline-derived CDR1 and CDR2 are SGHAT and FQNNGV. There are 14 residues in the CDR3. J was trimmed by 5 bases and V by 8 bases; bases with no gene match: 8. The chain's CDR3 is CASAQGAERDTQYF. The CDR3 nucleotides are TGTGCCAGCGCACAGGGGGCAGAAAGAGATACGCAGTATTTT.

The chain couples TRBV10-3 to TRBJ2-4, with 9 bases fitting TRBD1. Trimming at V came to 3 bases and at J to 1 base, leaving 1 base not matched to a gene. CDR3 length equals 15 residues. CDR1 ENHRY and CDR2 SYGVKD come from the germline V gene. The CDR3 here is CAISEQGAAKNIQYF. The CDR3 nucleotides are TGTGCCATCAGTGAACAGGGGGCCGCCAAAAACATTCAGTACTTC.

This clonotype was picked up a small number of times. The V gene is TRBV7-2, the J gene TRBJ2-3, with 12 bases lining up with TRBD2. The trim removed 1 base at V and 3 bases at J, leaving 5 bases unmatched. Germline loops: CDR1 SGHTA, CDR2 FQGNSA. The CDR3 covers 17 residues. The CDR3 coding sequence is TGTGCCAGCAGCTTAGTACTAGCGGGAGGTGGGACAGATACGCAGTATTTT. Encoded protein: CASSLVLAGGGTDTQYF.

This clonotype was detected a few times. The genes are TRBV12-3 or TRBV12-4 and TRBJ2-2; D unresolved. Trimming pared 5 bases from V and 7 bases from J, leaving 8 bases between. This CDR3 has 12 residues. DNA for the CDR3: TGTGCCAGCAGTCCTAGAGTCGGGGAGCTGTTTTTT. It codes for CASSPRVGELFF.

The V and J genes are TRBV18 and TRBJ1-1; weak D call: TRBD1 (6 bases). Per germline, CDR1 KGHSH and CDR2 LQKENI. The CDR3 totals 15 residues. The V end was cut by 2 bases, the J end by 5 bases, with 15 bases between. CDR3 coding DNA: TGTGCCAGCTCACCAAGGGGGTCCCCTGGGACTGAAGCTTTCTTT. It translates to CASSPRGSPGTEAFF. Supplemented by reference TRBV18 and TRBJ1-1, the full variable domain reads NAGVMQNPRHLVRRRGQEARLRCSPMKGHSHVYWYRQLPEEGLKFMVYLQKENIIDESGMPKERFSAEFPKEGPSILRIQQVVRGDSAAYFCASSPRGSPGTEAFFGQGTRLTVV.

V usage is TRBV20-1 and J usage is TRBJ2-2, with D unresolved. CDR3 size: 13 residues. Germline values: CDR1 DFQATT, CDR2 SNEGSKA (reference sequence). V was shortened by 0 bases and J by 5 bases, with 7 bases between the two germline ends. CDR3 in DNA: TGCAGTGCTAGAGATCTAAGGACCGGGGAGCTGTTTTTT. This encodes CSARDLRTGELFF.

This clonotype was found a few times. The chain is built from TRBV7-3 and TRBJ2-2, with 9 nucleotides matching TRBD1. The germline V gene encodes CDR1 SGHTA and CDR2 FQGTGA. V trimming: 1 base; J trimming: 8 bases; junction bases outside the gene matches: 11. This CDR3 is built from 17 residues. The CDR3 nucleotides are TGTGCCAGCAGCTTAATCCCCGGGACAGGGAGGACGGGGGAGCTGTTTTTT. It codes for CASSLIPGTGRTGELFF. Full variable domain (outside the CDR3, taken from reference TRBV7-3 and TRBJ2-2): GAGVSQTPSNKVTEKGKYVELRCDPISGHTALYWYRQSLGQGPEFLIYFQGTGAADDSGLPNDRFFAVRPEGSVSTLKIQRTERGDSAVYLCASSLIPGTGRTGELFFGEGSRLTVL.

This clonotype was found many times. The J gene is TRBJ2-7, the V gene TRBV3-1; D possibly matches TRBD1 or TRBD2 (5 bases each). Germline assignment: CDR1 LGHDT and CDR2 YNNKEL (reference sequence). V lost 3 bases to trimming and J lost 0 bases, with 15 bases between them. The length of the CDR3 is 16 residues. The CDR3 sequence is CASSQASGTLSYEQYF. CDR3 in DNA: TGTGCCAGCAGCCAGGCTTCCGGGACCCTCTCCTACGAGCAGTACTTC.

This sequence joins TRBV5-1 and TRBJ1-1; no clear D. Trimming took off 1 base at V and 2 bases at J, with 9 bases between the two ends. This CDR3 is built from 14 residues. Germline lookup yields CDR1 SGHRS and CDR2 YFSETQ. The CDR3 sequence: CASSLTQINTEAFF. The CDR3 DNA follows: TGCGCCAGCAGCTTGACACAGATAAACACTGAAGCTTTCTTT. The full variable domain, rest sourced from reference TRBV5-1 and TRBJ1-1, is KAGVTQTPRYLIKTRGQQVTLSCSPISGHRSVSWYQQTPGQGLQFLFEYFSETQRNKGNFPGRFSGRQFSNSRSEMNVSTLELGDSALYLCASSLTQINTEAFFGQGTRLTVV.

The table lists this clonotype with many counts. The rearrangement links TRBV3-1 to TRBJ2-7; 7 bases align to TRBD1. The germline CDR1 and CDR2 sequences are LGHDT and YNNKEL (reference sequence). After removal of 1 base from V and 4 bases from J, the junction contained 4 bases not matched to a gene. This CDR3 spans 14 amino acids. The chain's CDR3 is CASSQGGRGYEQYF. The CDR3 DNA sequence: TGTGCCAGCAGCCAAGGTGGCAGGGGGTACGAGCAGTACTTC.

As for this clonotype: This may be a read error, as it is one base from a much larger clone. The genes are TRBV27 and TRBJ2-3, with TRBD1 identical over 9 bases. CDR1 and CDR2 from the germline V gene are MNHEY and SMNVEV (reference sequence). The CDR3 covers 16 residues. Trimming at V came to 8 bases and at J to 1 base, leaving 10 bases not matched to a gene. CDR3 sequence reads: CASGPSGQGRTDTQYF. The CDR3, as DNA: TGTGCCAGCGGTCCATCGGGACAGGGACGCACAGATACGCAGTATTTT.

CDR3 nucleotide sequence: TGTGCCAGCACCCGGACTAGGATAAATGAGCAGTTCTTC. Protein sequence: CASTRTRINEQFF. The rearrangement links TRBV27 to TRBJ2-1; 7 bases match TRBD2. After removal of 7 bases from V and 7 bases from J, the junction contained 7 bases not matched to a gene. Germline V gives CDR1 MNHEY, CDR2 SMNVEV (reference sequence). CDR3 length: 13 amino acids.

The gene calls are TRBV12-3 or TRBV12-4 and TRBJ2-5; D is possibly TRBD1 (6 bases). Trimming left V 5 bases short and J 5 bases short, with 15 bases between. This CDR3 is 14 amino acids long. This chain's CDR3 is CASSTDRRMETQYF. CDR3 nucleotides: TGTGCCAGCAGTACAGACAGGAGGATGGAGACCCAGTACTTC.

This chain uses TRBV19 with TRBJ2-3; TRBD2 aligns across 10 bases. The CDR3 extends over 15 amino acids. Germline CDR1 reads LNHDA; CDR2 reads SQIVND (reference sequence). J gave up 0 bases and V 3 bases, and 0 bases lay outside the gene matches. The DNA of the CDR3 is TGTGCCAGTAGTATGACTAGCGGGAGCACAGATACGCAGTATTTT. It translates to CASSMTSGSTDTQYF.

This chain links TRBV9 with TRBJ2-3; D unresolved. CDR1 SGDLS and CDR2 YYNGEE come from the germline V gene. CDR3 length: 13 residues. Trimming removed 0 bases at V and 5 bases at J, with 7 bases between. CDR3 DNA: TGTGCCAGCAGCGTAGCCGGTGGAGATACGCAGTATTTT. Its translation is CASSVAGGDTQYF.

This clonotype was seen ten or more times. The rearrangement uses TRBV3-1 and TRBJ2-7; D may be TRBD1 (5 bases). CDR1 is LGHDT and CDR2 is YNNKEL in the germline V gene (reference sequence). CDR3 size: 14 residues. V lost 1 base and J 6 bases, leaving 13 bases between the germline ends. This chain's CDR3 is CASSQAMTVGEQYF. The CDR3 DNA reads as TGTGCCAGCAGCCAAGCGATGACAGTCGGCGAGCAGTACTTC.

The chain recombines TRBV2 with TRBJ2-4; TRBD2 matches at 10 bases. The trim removed 11 bases at V and 5 bases at J, leaving 12 bases unmatched. The germline V gene encodes CDR1 SNHLY and CDR2 FYNNEI. This CDR3 contains 15 residues. The CDR3 bases are TGTGCCCAGAACAGGGCTAGCGGGAGCCAAAACATTCAGTACTTC. Translated: CAQNRASGSQNIQYF.

V and J are TRBV29-1 and TRBJ1-4; D gene uncertain. Germline loops: CDR1 SQVTM, CDR2 ANQGSEA. V lost 4 bases, J lost 5 bases, and 11 bases lay in between. This CDR3 region has 13 residues. CDR3 loop: CSVARHQNEKLFF. The CDR3 nucleotides read TGCAGCGTTGCCCGGCACCAGAATGAAAAACTGTTTTTT. The full variable domain, completed using reference TRBV29-1 and TRBJ1-4, is SAVISQKPSRDICQRGTSLTIQCQVDSQVTMMFWYRQQPGQSLTLIATANQGSEATYESGFVIDKFPISRPNLTFSTLTVSNMSPEDSSIYLCSVARHQNEKLFFGSGTQLSVL.

This clonotype was seen a few times. The chain uses TRBV6-2 or TRBV6-3 and TRBJ1-5; 10 bases fit TRBD1. CDR1 and CDR2 (germline): MNHEY, SVGEGT. J lost 7 bases, V lost 6 bases, and 6 bases had no gene match. The CDR3 spans 14 residues. The chain's CDR3 is CASRETGGGQPQHF. As DNA, the CDR3 is TGTGCCAGCAGGGAGACAGGGGGCGGGCAGCCCCAGCATTTT.